A selection of T cell receptor beta chains follows, all from one sample in a study of blood T cells in healthy people across ages. Using its own MiXCR run on the 5' RACE reads, TCRdb lists one record per CDR3 protein. The data contain approximately 2,000,000 distinct CDR3 sequences, about two fifths of them singletons. The source material was blood. The origin of the receptors is a human donor in good health. The CDR3 runs from the conserved cysteine through the conserved F or W. A D gene is named only where the DNA matches it firmly. Clone size is given for some rows only: seen once, a few or many times, or a class if the clone is expanded.

clone_size: few
j_call: TRBJ1-1
d_call: TRBD1
v_call: TRBV28
cdr3_nt: TGTGCCAGCAGCACAACAGGGGGCGAAGGAACGAACACTGAAGCTTTCTTT
cdr3_aa: CASSTTGGEGTNTEAFF

clone_size: few
j_call: TRBJ1-4
d_call: TRBD1
v_call: TRBV2
cdr3_nt: TGTGCCAGCAGCCCCGGGACAGGGGTTGAAAAACTGTTTTTT
cdr3_aa: CASSPGTGVEKLFF

clone_size: .
j_call: TRBJ2-6
d_call: .
v_call: TRBV9
cdr3_nt: TGTGCCAGCAGTCGGGGTCATTTCTCTGGGGCCAACGTCCTGACTTTC
cdr3_aa: CASSRGHFSGANVLTF

clone_size: .
j_call: TRBJ2-3
d_call: .
v_call: TRBV20-1
cdr3_nt: TGCAGTGCTAGCCCCTCAGGGACAGATACGCAGTATTTT
cdr3_aa: CSASPSGTDTQYF

clone_size: once
j_call: TRBJ2-1
d_call: .
v_call: TRBV14
cdr3_nt: TGTGCCAGCAGCCAATTAGGACTATCGAATGAGCAGTTCTTC
cdr3_aa: CASSQLGLSNEQFF

clone_size: few
j_call: TRBJ1-6
d_call: .
v_call: TRBV7-9
cdr3_nt: TGTGCCAGCAGCTTAGGAGAAGGAACCCTCCACTTT
cdr3_aa: CASSLGEGTLHF

clone_size: .
j_call: TRBJ2-3
d_call: TRBD2
v_call: TRBV6-5
cdr3_nt: TGTGCCAGCGCCACGACTAGCGGGGGGGGAGATACGCAGTATTTT
cdr3_aa: CASATTSGGGDTQYF

clone_size: few
j_call: TRBJ2-5
d_call: TRBD2
v_call: TRBV20-1
cdr3_nt: TGCAGTGCTTATCTAGCGGGGGGACAAGAGACCCAGTACTTC
cdr3_aa: CSAYLAGGQETQYF

clone_size: many
j_call: TRBJ1-2
d_call: .
v_call: TRBV12-3/TRBV12-4
cdr3_nt: TGTGCCAGCAGTTTAGGGCTTGGCTACACCTTC
cdr3_aa: CASSLGLGYTF

clone_size: .
j_call: TRBJ2-5
d_call: .
v_call: TRBV6-5
cdr3_nt: TGTGCCAGCAGTTATTCCCCGAGGGAACAAGAGACCCAGTACTTC
cdr3_aa: CASSYSPREQETQYF

clone_size: once
j_call: TRBJ2-7
d_call: .
v_call: TRBV14
cdr3_nt: TGTGCCAGCAGCATGAGCGCACCAAGCTCCTACGAGCAGTACTTC
cdr3_aa: CASSMSAPSSYEQYF

clone_size: .
j_call: TRBJ1-1
d_call: .
v_call: TRBV4-1
cdr3_nt: TGCGCCAGCAGCCACGGGGGACTCGGGACTGAAGCTTTCTTT
cdr3_aa: CASSHGGLGTEAFF

clone_size: once
j_call: TRBJ1-1
d_call: .
v_call: TRBV20-1
cdr3_nt: TGCAGTGCTAGAGGGGGCCCGGCGACTAACACTGAAGCTTTCTTT
cdr3_aa: CSARGGPATNTEAFF

clone_size: .
j_call: TRBJ1-2
d_call: TRBD1
v_call: TRBV6-1
cdr3_nt: TGTGCCAGCAGTGAAGGAACAGGGGGCGGCTATGGCTACACCTTC
cdr3_aa: CASSEGTGGGYGYTF

clone_size: once
j_call: TRBJ2-4
d_call: .
v_call: TRBV11-2
cdr3_nt: TGTGCCAGCAGCGCAACCACAGGGTATGGAGAGCAGTACTTC
cdr3_aa: CASSATTGYGEQYF

clone_size: .
j_call: TRBJ2-1
d_call: .
v_call: TRBV4-3
cdr3_nt: TGCGCCAGCAGCCGTGGGGGGTTCCTGGACAATGAGCAGTTCTTC
cdr3_aa: CASSRGGFLDNEQFF

clone_size: once
j_call: TRBJ1-2
d_call: .
v_call: TRBV6-6
cdr3_nt: TGTGCCAGCAGTTTCTGGGGGGGCACTGGCTACATCTTC
cdr3_aa: CASSFWGGTGYIF

clone_size: .
j_call: TRBJ2-3
d_call: .
v_call: TRBV6-5
cdr3_nt: TGTGCCAGCAGTTACTCATTCAGGGTCGACAGGCCTAGCACAGATACGCAGTATTTT
cdr3_aa: CASSYSFRVDRPSTDTQYF

clone_size: .
j_call: TRBJ2-5
d_call: .
v_call: TRBV30
cdr3_nt: TGTGCCTGGAGTGTAGAGTGGGGCAGAGGAGAGACCCAGTACTTC
cdr3_aa: CAWSVEWGRGETQYF

clone_size: .
j_call: TRBJ2-7
d_call: TRBD1
v_call: TRBV6-1
cdr3_nt: TGTGCCAGCGATTTAAACGCAGGGGGTTCCTACGAGCAGTACTTC
cdr3_aa: CASDLNAGGSYEQYF

clone_size: .
j_call: TRBJ1-6
d_call: .
v_call: TRBV5-8
cdr3_nt: TGTGCCAGCAAGGCAGCCCCCGTTAATTCACCCCTCCACTTT
cdr3_aa: CASKAAPVNSPLHF

clone_size: .
j_call: TRBJ2-7
d_call: .
v_call: TRBV4-2
cdr3_nt: TGTGCCAGCAGCCAAGTTGGGCGGGGGCCTGAATACGAGCAGTACTTC
cdr3_aa: CASSQVGRGPEYEQYF

clone_size: .
j_call: TRBJ2-5
d_call: TRBD1
v_call: TRBV10-3
cdr3_nt: TGTGCCATCAGTGCCGGACAGGAAGAGACCCAGTACTTC
cdr3_aa: CAISAGQEETQYF

clone_size: .
j_call: TRBJ2-3
d_call: TRBD2
v_call: TRBV7-2
cdr3_nt: TGTGCCGGCAGCTTATGGCGGGGGGGGTTAGATACGCAGTATTTT
cdr3_aa: CAGSLWRGGLDTQYF

clone_size: many
j_call: TRBJ2-3
d_call: .
v_call: TRBV7-3
cdr3_nt: TGTGCCAGCCGCCCCCCGGGTTCCTCTAGCACAGATACGCAGTATTTT
cdr3_aa: CASRPPGSSSTDTQYF

clone_size: few
j_call: TRBJ2-7
d_call: .
v_call: TRBV2
cdr3_nt: TGTGCCAGCAGTGCCGGTAGGACGTCCTACGAGCAGTACTTC
cdr3_aa: CASSAGRTSYEQYF

clone_size: .
j_call: TRBJ1-2
d_call: TRBD1
v_call: TRBV19
cdr3_nt: TGTGCCAGTAGTATAGAGACAGGGGTTCTCCATGGCTACACCTTC
cdr3_aa: CASSIETGVLHGYTF

clone_size: few
j_call: TRBJ2-5
d_call: .
v_call: TRBV12-3/TRBV12-4
cdr3_nt: TGTGCCAGCTGCCCTGCAGGGGGGTGGACCCAGTACTTC
cdr3_aa: CASCPAGGWTQYF

clone_size: few
j_call: TRBJ1-4
d_call: .
v_call: TRBV2
cdr3_nt: TGTGCCAGCATGGGGGCAGGGATAAAACTGTTTTTT
cdr3_aa: CASMGAGIKLFF

clone_size: .
j_call: TRBJ1-2
d_call: .
v_call: TRBV20-1
cdr3_nt: TGCAGTGCTGCCCTGGAGGGCTATGGCTACACCTTC
cdr3_aa: CSAALEGYGYTF

clone_size: few
j_call: TRBJ2-7
d_call: TRBD1
v_call: TRBV28
cdr3_nt: TGTGCCAGCAGTTCATACAGGGGTGGGTCCTACGAGCAGTACTTC
cdr3_aa: CASSSYRGGSYEQYF

clone_size: .
j_call: TRBJ2-3
d_call: TRBD2
v_call: TRBV6-5
cdr3_nt: TGTGCCAGCAGCATTACCCCGGGACTAGCGGGAGATACGCAGTATTTT
cdr3_aa: CASSITPGLAGDTQYF

clone_size: .
j_call: TRBJ2-7
d_call: TRBD2
v_call: TRBV20-1
cdr3_nt: TGCAGTGCTAGACAGACTAGCGGGGGGTCCATCTCCTACGAGCAGTACTTC
cdr3_aa: CSARQTSGGSISYEQYF

clone_size: .
j_call: TRBJ2-7
d_call: .
v_call: TRBV7-2
cdr3_nt: TGTGCCAGCAGCCTGCGGTTAGGACGGGGTGAGTCCTACGAGCAGTACTTC
cdr3_aa: CASSLRLGRGESYEQYF

clone_size: .
j_call: TRBJ2-3
d_call: TRBD2
v_call: TRBV7-2
cdr3_nt: TGTGCCAGCAGCTGGACTAGCGGGGGGGGCACAGATACGCAGTATTTT
cdr3_aa: CASSWTSGGGTDTQYF

clone_size: once
j_call: TRBJ2-2
d_call: .
v_call: TRBV6-2/TRBV6-3
cdr3_nt: TGTGCCAGCAAGCTCGGGACCGGGGAGCTGTTTTTT
cdr3_aa: CASKLGTGELFF

clone_size: .
j_call: TRBJ1-2
d_call: TRBD1
v_call: TRBV5-6
cdr3_nt: TGTGCCGGCAGCTTGACAGGGACCGCTAACTATGGCTACACCTTC
cdr3_aa: CAGSLTGTANYGYTF

clone_size: .
j_call: TRBJ2-7
d_call: .
v_call: TRBV18
cdr3_nt: TGTGCCAGCTCACCATTCGTACAGTCGCTCTACGAGCAGTACTTC
cdr3_aa: CASSPFVQSLYEQYF

clone_size: few
j_call: TRBJ2-1
d_call: .
v_call: TRBV2
cdr3_nt: TGTGCCAGCATCATGGGCAGGGCCAGAAGCTCCTACAATGAGCAGTTCTTC
cdr3_aa: CASIMGRARSSYNEQFF

clone_size: .
j_call: TRBJ2-3
d_call: TRBD2
v_call: TRBV4-1
cdr3_nt: TGCGCCAGCAGCCTCCGAACTAGCGGGGTTGCAGATACGCAGTATTTT
cdr3_aa: CASSLRTSGVADTQYF

clone_size: .
j_call: TRBJ2-7
d_call: .
v_call: TRBV9
cdr3_nt: TGTGCCAGCAGCGTGTCGCCGGGCAACTCCTACGAGCAGTACTTC
cdr3_aa: CASSVSPGNSYEQYF

clone_size: .
j_call: TRBJ1-5
d_call: .
v_call: TRBV7-3
cdr3_nt: TGTGCCAGCAGCCCCAATACAGGGTCCCAGCCCCAGCATTTT
cdr3_aa: CASSPNTGSQPQHF

clone_size: .
j_call: TRBJ2-5
d_call: TRBD2
v_call: TRBV3-1
cdr3_nt: TGTGCCAGCAGCCAACGGGGGGGACCTAACAGGGAGACCCAGTACTTC
cdr3_aa: CASSQRGGPNRETQYF

clone_size: few
j_call: TRBJ1-1
d_call: .
v_call: TRBV20-1
cdr3_nt: TGCAGTGCTAGAGATCAGGGAACCCGCACTGAAGCTTTCTTT
cdr3_aa: CSARDQGTRTEAFF

clone_size: few
j_call: TRBJ1-4
d_call: .
v_call: TRBV28
cdr3_nt: TGTGCCAGCAGCTCTCCCTTCGTCGGGGCGGATGAAAAACTGTTTTTT
cdr3_aa: CASSSPFVGADEKLFF

clone_size: .
j_call: TRBJ1-2
d_call: .
v_call: TRBV4-1
cdr3_nt: TGCGCCAGCAGCCAAGGGGGTTGGGGCTACACCTTC
cdr3_aa: CASSQGGWGYTF

clone_size: few
j_call: TRBJ1-1
d_call: .
v_call: TRBV12-3/TRBV12-4
cdr3_nt: TGTGCCAGCAGTTTAGGTACCCTAGGAGGGGTGAACACTGAAGCTTTCTTT
cdr3_aa: CASSLGTLGGVNTEAFF

clone_size: .
j_call: TRBJ2-5
d_call: TRBD2
v_call: TRBV6-1
cdr3_nt: TGTGCCAGCAACCCTGGACGGGGGGAAGTGAAGACCCAGTACTTC
cdr3_aa: CASNPGRGEVKTQYF

clone_size: few
j_call: TRBJ2-1
d_call: .
v_call: TRBV7-9
cdr3_nt: TGTGCCAGCAGCTCGGTTCTCGGGCTTTACAATGAGCAGTTCTTC
cdr3_aa: CASSSVLGLYNEQFF

clone_size: .
j_call: TRBJ2-7
d_call: .
v_call: TRBV3-1
cdr3_nt: TGTGCCAGCAGCCAAGAGTGGTTTAGCTCCTACGAGCAGTACTTC
cdr3_aa: CASSQEWFSSYEQYF

clone_size: .
j_call: TRBJ2-5
d_call: .
v_call: TRBV20-1
cdr3_nt: TGCAGTGCTTATGCCCCCGGACTTGGAGGGCAAGAGACCCAGTACTTC
cdr3_aa: CSAYAPGLGGQETQYF

clone_size: .
j_call: TRBJ1-2
d_call: .
v_call: TRBV12-3/TRBV12-4
cdr3_nt: TGTGCCAGCAGCGACGGAACCTATGGCTACACCTTC
cdr3_aa: CASSDGTYGYTF

clone_size: .
j_call: TRBJ2-5
d_call: .
v_call: TRBV3-1
cdr3_nt: TGTGCCAGCAGCCAAGATAATAGGTTGGAGACCCAGTACTTC
cdr3_aa: CASSQDNRLETQYF

clone_size: few
j_call: TRBJ1-1
d_call: .
v_call: TRBV3-1
cdr3_nt: TGTGCCAGCAGCCGCGGTAAGATGAACACTGAAGCTTTCTTT
cdr3_aa: CASSRGKMNTEAFF

clone_size: few
j_call: TRBJ2-5
d_call: TRBD2
v_call: TRBV6-6
cdr3_nt: TGTGCCAGCAGCCACGGGACTAGCGGAGAACAAGAGACCCAGTACTTC
cdr3_aa: CASSHGTSGEQETQYF

clone_size: .
j_call: TRBJ2-7
d_call: .
v_call: TRBV6-1
cdr3_nt: .
cdr3_aa: CASSARLWGFLETQYF

clone_size: .
j_call: TRBJ2-5
d_call: .
v_call: TRBV3-1
cdr3_nt: TGTGCCAGCAGCCAAGGGGACTTCCAAGAGACCCAGTACTTC
cdr3_aa: CASSQGDFQETQYF

clone_size: .
j_call: TRBJ2-7
d_call: TRBD1
v_call: TRBV12-3/TRBV12-4
cdr3_nt: TGTGCCAGCAGCCCCGGACAGGAACGCGAGCAGTACTTC
cdr3_aa: CASSPGQEREQYF